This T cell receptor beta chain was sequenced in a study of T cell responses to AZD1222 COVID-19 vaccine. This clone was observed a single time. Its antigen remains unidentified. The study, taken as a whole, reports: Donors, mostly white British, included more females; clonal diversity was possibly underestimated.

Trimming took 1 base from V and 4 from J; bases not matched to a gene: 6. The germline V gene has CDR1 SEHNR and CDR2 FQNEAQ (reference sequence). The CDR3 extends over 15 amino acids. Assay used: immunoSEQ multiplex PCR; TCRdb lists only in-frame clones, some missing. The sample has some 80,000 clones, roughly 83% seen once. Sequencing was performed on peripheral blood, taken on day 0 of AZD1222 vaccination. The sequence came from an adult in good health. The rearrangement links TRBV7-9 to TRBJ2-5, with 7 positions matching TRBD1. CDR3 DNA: TGTGCCAGCAGCTTAGTAGGGGGCATGGGAGAGACCCAGTACTTC. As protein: CASSLVGGMGETQYF.